This is a list of T cell receptor beta chains from one sample in a study of control samples from healthy donors and cancer patients. The method was immunoSEQ multiplex PCR; TCRdb's version includes in-frame clones alone and lacks a portion of them. The sample has fewer than 90,000 clones, about 89% seen once. What was sequenced was blood. The receptors were sampled from a man in his forties or fifties in good health. The CDR3 runs from the conserved cysteine through the conserved F or W.

V gene: TRBV30; J gene: TRBJ1-5; CDR3 protein: CAWALTGGDQPQHF
V gene: TRBV11-2; J gene: TRBJ1-6; CDR3 protein: CASSLDPVGNSPLHF
V gene: TRBV6-5; J gene: TRBJ2-1; CDR3 protein: CASSYSRSSYNEQFF
V gene: TRBV12-2; J gene: TRBJ1-2; CDR3 protein: CASRLLQQGAWYGYTF
V gene: TRBV13; J gene: TRBJ1-6; CDR3 protein: CASSSPEYQGDSPLHF
V gene: TRBV4-3; J gene: TRBJ2-1; CDR3 protein: CASSQEGDEQFF
V gene: TRBV6-6; J gene: TRBJ1-6; CDR3 protein: CASSLISAWTGNNSPLHF
V gene: TRBV10-1; J gene: TRBJ2-1; CDR3 protein: CATSDYNEQFF
V gene: TRBV7-3; J gene: TRBJ2-1; CDR3 protein: CASSLQGTFYNEQFF
V gene: TRBV5-4; J gene: TRBJ1-1; CDR3 protein: CASRGNRGNDAEAFF
V gene: TRBV5-6; J gene: TRBJ2-4; CDR3 protein: CASSARDGLNIQYF
V gene: TRBV27; J gene: TRBJ2-1; CDR3 protein: CASSLGLAAYNEQFF
V gene: TRBV4-1; J gene: TRBJ1-4; CDR3 protein: CASSQEWETGWKLFF
V gene: TRBV7-3; J gene: TRBJ2-1; CDR3 protein: CASSFGTSGEQFF
V gene: TRBV5-1; J gene: TRBJ1-1; CDR3 protein: CASSLDGVPNTEAFF
V gene: TRBV5-1; J gene: TRBJ2-3; CDR3 protein: CASSFRPTSVTDTQYF
V gene: TRBV21-1; J gene: TRBJ2-2; CDR3 protein: CASSGGRGLAGAQNTGELFF
V gene: TRBV28; J gene: TRBJ1-6; CDR3 protein: CASSLGAVNSPLHF
V gene: TRBV28; J gene: TRBJ2-2; CDR3 protein: CASSFVMPWTGELFF
V gene: TRBV24-1; J gene: TRBJ2-1; CDR3 protein: CATSETGTNYNEQFF
V gene: TRBV7-3; J gene: TRBJ2-3; CDR3 protein: CASSPPPGHPATDTQYF
V gene: TRBV7-9; J gene: TRBJ2-7; CDR3 protein: CASSFRPHEQYF
V gene: TRBV7-8; J gene: TRBJ2-1; CDR3 protein: CASSPTSVGEQFF
V gene: TRBV6-1; J gene: TRBJ1-3; CDR3 protein: CASSESLISGNTIYF
V gene: TRBV15; J gene: TRBJ1-4; CDR3 protein: CATSRARASGEKLFF
V gene: TRBV3-1/TRBV3-2; J gene: TRBJ2-2; CDR3 protein: CASSQDWGSGELFF
V gene: TRBV30; J gene: TRBJ1-4; CDR3 protein: CAWTRAEGEKLFF
V gene: TRBV24-1; J gene: TRBJ2-1; CDR3 protein: CATSLGGPNEQFF
V gene: TRBV7-9; J gene: TRBJ2-1; CDR3 protein: CASILEWGNEQFF
V gene: TRBV7-2; J gene: TRBJ2-3; CDR3 protein: CASSGLADTDTQYF
V gene: TRBV14; J gene: TRBJ2-5; CDR3 protein: CASSQNSGGQETQYF
V gene: TRBV11-2; J gene: TRBJ1-1; CDR3 protein: CASSLDFGGQGAFGTEAFF
V gene: TRBV10-3; J gene: TRBJ1-1; CDR3 protein: CAIRTLGGENTEAFF